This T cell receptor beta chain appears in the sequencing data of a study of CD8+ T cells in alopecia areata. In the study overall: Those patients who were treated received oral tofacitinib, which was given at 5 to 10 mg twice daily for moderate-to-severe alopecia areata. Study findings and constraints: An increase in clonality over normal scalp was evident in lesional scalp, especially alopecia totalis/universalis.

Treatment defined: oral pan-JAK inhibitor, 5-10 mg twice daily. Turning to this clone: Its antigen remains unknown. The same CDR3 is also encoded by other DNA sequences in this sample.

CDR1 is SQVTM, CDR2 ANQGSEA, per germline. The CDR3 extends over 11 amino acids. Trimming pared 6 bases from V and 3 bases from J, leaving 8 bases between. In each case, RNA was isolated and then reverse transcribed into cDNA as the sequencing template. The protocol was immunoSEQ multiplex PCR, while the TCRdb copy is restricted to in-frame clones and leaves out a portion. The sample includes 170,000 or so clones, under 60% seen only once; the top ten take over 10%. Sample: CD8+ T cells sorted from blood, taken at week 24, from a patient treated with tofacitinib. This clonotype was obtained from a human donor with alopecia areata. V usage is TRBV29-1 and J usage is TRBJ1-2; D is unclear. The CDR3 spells CSVAEDYGYTF. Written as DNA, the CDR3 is TGCAGCGTCGCGGAGGACTATGGCTACACCTTC.